A selection of T cell receptor beta chains follows, all from one sample in a study of T cell repertoires in cytomegalovirus infection. TCRdb processed the reads anew with MiXCR; each CDR3 protein has one entry. The sample has under 350,000 distinct CDR3 sequences; around 10% are singletons. Material for sequencing was PBMCs. The receptors come from a human donor in good health (CMV status not recorded). Some clones in this sample may be carry-over from other donors' samples. CDR3s include the opening cysteine and the closing phenylalanine or tryptophan. A D gene is named only where the DNA matches it firmly. The listing skips clone size in some rows; elsewhere it reads once, few, many or a size class.

J gene	V gene	D gene	clone size	CDR3 DNA	CDR3 protein
TRBJ2-1	TRBV6-2/TRBV6-3	TRBD1	many	TGTGCCAGCCGAACGACAGGGGGCTCCTACAATGAGCAGTTCTTC	CASRTTGGSYNEQFF
TRBJ1-1	TRBV10-2	.	.	TGCGCCAGCTACGGTGACCCGAACACTGAAGCTTTCTTT	CASYGDPNTEAFF
TRBJ2-1	TRBV13	.	.	TGTGCCAGCAGCTCCCCTGAAGTGGTCTTCGATGAGCAGTTCTTC	CASSSPEVVFDEQFF
TRBJ1-3	TRBV25-1	.	many	TGTGCCAGCAGGGGGAGGACAGCCTCTGGAAACACCATATATTTT	CASRGRTASGNTIYF
TRBJ1-5	TRBV29-1	.	.	TGCAGCGTCGCATACTCATATAGCAATCAGCCCCAGCATTTT	CSVAYSYSNQPQHF
TRBJ1-6	TRBV2	.	many	TGTGCCAGCACGGCTTACTCCTATAATTCACCCCTCCACTTT	CASTAYSYNSPLHF
TRBJ2-7	TRBV7-2	.	many	TGTGCCACCAGAATCACCTTAAGCTCCTACGAGCAGTACTTC	CATRITLSSYEQYF
TRBJ2-3	TRBV5-4	TRBD2	many	TGTGCCAGCAGTTCCTCCGGGGGGGCCTATTCCACAGATACGCAGTATTTT	CASSSSGGAYSTDTQYF
TRBJ2-1	TRBV25-1	TRBD1	few	TGTGCCAGCAGTGAAAGGGACAGGGCGGGTGCAAATGAGCAGTTCTTC	CASSERDRAGANEQFF
TRBJ1-4	TRBV18	.	many	TGTGCCAGCTCACCACCGTCCCAGTATGGTGAAAAACTGTTTTTT	CASSPPSQYGEKLFF
TRBJ2-2	TRBV2	TRBD1	.	TGTGCCAGCAGCGAAACCGGGACAGGGCGAACCGGGGAGCTGTTTTTT	CASSETGTGRTGELFF
TRBJ2-2	TRBV4-2	.	many	TGTGCCAGCAGCCAAGAAGGGGGTAAGGGGCGAACCGGGGAGCTGTTTTTT	CASSQEGGKGRTGELFF
TRBJ1-1	TRBV29-1	.	many	TGCAGCGCTCACAAAGGAAACACTGAAGCTTTCTTT	CSAHKGNTEAFF
TRBJ1-1	TRBV19	.	many	TGTGCCAGTAGCCAGTACCACTTGAACACTGAAGCTTTCTTT	CASSQYHLNTEAFF
TRBJ1-1	TRBV6-2/TRBV6-3	.	many	TGTGCCAGCATAGACCCAGGGAAAGGCACTGAAGCTTTCTTT	CASIDPGKGTEAFF
TRBJ2-1	TRBV9	TRBD2	many	TGTGCCAGCAGTGCTCTCGGACTAGCGGGCCGTTCTTTC	CASSALGLAGRSF
TRBJ2-1	TRBV7-2	TRBD2	many	TGTGCCAGCAGCCCCCGGGGGGGGAATGAGCAGTTCTTC	CASSPRGGNEQFF
TRBJ1-1	TRBV7-2	.	few	TGTGCCAGCACCTTCTCTAAGGGACATTGGAAGATGAACACTGAAGCTTTCTTT	CASTFSKGHWKMNTEAFF
TRBJ2-4	TRBV12-3/TRBV12-4	TRBD2	many	TGTGCCAGCAGTTTTTTTCCCGGTGCGGCGCTAGCGGGAAACATTCAGTACTTC	CASSFFPGAALAGNIQYF
TRBJ1-2	TRBV9	.	.	TGTGCCAGCAGCGTGGCCCCCTCGCGGGGCGGAGGCTACACCTTC	CASSVAPSRGGGYTF
TRBJ1-1	TRBV6-1	.	many	TGTGCCAGCAGTTCGGGGGTGATAGGGGACACTGAAGCTTTCTTT	CASSSGVIGDTEAFF
TRBJ1-5	TRBV4-1	.	many	TGCGCCAGCAGCCAAGAGCCTACAGGGAGGCAGCCCCAGCATTTT	CASSQEPTGRQPQHF
TRBJ2-5	TRBV5-5	.	many	TGTGCCAGCAGCCGCCGACAGGCCAGGGAGACCCAGTACTTC	CASSRRQARETQYF
TRBJ1-1	TRBV7-9	.	.	TGTGCCAGCAGCTTAGTGCACAGACTGACAAGGCACACTGAAGCTTTCTTT	CASSLVHRLTRHTEAFF
TRBJ1-2	TRBV7-2	.	many	TGTGCCAGCAGCCGACGGATTAACTATGGCTACACCTTC	CASSRRINYGYTF
TRBJ2-1	TRBV5-1	.	many	TGCGCCAGCAGCTTAAGGCAGGGGTATTACAATGAGCAGTTCTTC	CASSLRQGYYNEQFF
TRBJ1-1	TRBV9	.	many	TGTGCCAGCAGCATTGGGGTGTCGGACACTGAAGCTTTCTTT	CASSIGVSDTEAFF
TRBJ1-5	TRBV5-6	TRBD1	many	TGTGCCAGCAGCTGGGGCAGGGGGATTAATCAGCCCCAGCATTTT	CASSWGRGINQPQHF
TRBJ2-1	TRBV20-1	TRBD2	many	TGCAGTGCTAGAGATTTATTGAGCGGGGGGGTAAATGAGCAGTTCTTC	CSARDLLSGGVNEQFF
TRBJ2-5	TRBV5-4	.	many	TGTGCCAGCAGCTTAACAGAGCAAGAGACCCAGTACTTC	CASSLTEQETQYF
TRBJ2-7	TRBV11-3	.	few	TGTGCCAGCAGCTTAACGGGGTACGAGCAGTACTTC	CASSLTGYEQYF
TRBJ1-2	TRBV28	.	many	TGTGCCAGCCGGGACTATGGCTACACCTTC	CASRDYGYTF
TRBJ2-2	TRBV6-2/TRBV6-3	TRBD1	many	TGTGCCAGCAGACGGACAGGGGCCTCCGGGGAGCTGTTTTTT	CASRRTGASGELFF
TRBJ2-5	TRBV7-9	.	many	TGTGCCAGCAGCTTATCCGGGGACTTGGTGACCCAGTACTTC	CASSLSGDLVTQYF
TRBJ2-1	TRBV14	.	many	TGTGCCAGCAGCCAAGTTACCAGAAAGCAGTTCTTC	CASSQVTRKQFF
TRBJ1-1	TRBV28	.	many	TGTGCCAGCAGTTTACCTAGGAACCGGCCTCGATTATTGCTGAACACTGAAGCTTTCTTT	CASSLPRNRPRLLLNTEAFF
TRBJ1-6	TRBV7-2	.	many	TGTGCCAGCAGCCGTGTCAGGACAAACAATTCACCCCTCCACTTT	CASSRVRTNNSPLHF
TRBJ2-2	TRBV27	.	.	TGTGCCAGCAGCCTAAGGGGAAGGCGGACAGCTTTAAACACCGGGGAGCTGTTTTTT	CASSLRGRRTALNTGELFF
TRBJ1-2	TRBV20-1	TRBD1	few	TGCAGTGCTCCACAGGGGACGCATGGCTACACCTTC	CSAPQGTHGYTF
TRBJ1-5	TRBV7-9	.	many	TGTGCCAGCAGCTTATCAGGGTCCGACCAGCCCCAGCATTTT	CASSLSGSDQPQHF
TRBJ2-1	TRBV28	.	many	TGTGCCAGCAGTTGGGGACTCCCCAATGAGCAGTTCTTC	CASSWGLPNEQFF
TRBJ1-2	TRBV14	.	.	TGTGCCAGCAGCCAAGTGTCGGATGGCTACACCTTC	CASSQVSDGYTF
TRBJ2-7	TRBV6-6	TRBD1	many	TGTGCCAGCAGTTACTCATTGGTCGGGACAGGTTCCTACGAGCAGTACTTC	CASSYSLVGTGSYEQYF
TRBJ2-1	TRBV5-4	TRBD1	many	TGTGCCAGCAGCTCTGACAGGGGGGGGGAGCAGTTCTTC	CASSSDRGGEQFF
TRBJ1-5	TRBV12-3/TRBV12-4	.	.	TGTGCCAGCAGTTTAGGGGGGCGATTTTCTCAGCCCCAGCATTTT	CASSLGGRFSQPQHF
TRBJ1-2	TRBV5-6	.	many	TGTGCCAGCAGCTTGGACAGGGAGACCTATGGCTACACCTTC	CASSLDRETYGYTF
TRBJ2-1	TRBV7-6	TRBD2	many	TGTGCCAGCAGCTTAGCGTACGTCCTAGCGGGGGCTCCAGGCTCCTACAATGAGCAGTTCTTC	CASSLAYVLAGAPGSYNEQFF
TRBJ2-4	TRBV24-1	TRBD1	many	TGTGCCACCAGTGACCCCCCCGGGACAGGGGAAGCCAAAAACATTCAGTACTTC	CATSDPPGTGEAKNIQYF
TRBJ2-1	TRBV20-1	.	many	TGCAGTGTCACTGAACTAAATGAGCAGTTCTTC	CSVTELNEQFF
TRBJ2-2	TRBV7-6	.	many	TGTGCCAGCAGTATAGCTACAGCTTCGAGGACCGGGGAGCTGTTTTTT	CASSIATASRTGELFF
TRBJ2-2	TRBV6-2/TRBV6-3	.	many	TGTGCACTAGGGGGGGCGCGGTCCACCGGGGAGCTGTTTTTT	CALGGARSTGELFF
TRBJ1-5	TRBV6-6	TRBD1	many	TGTGCCAGCAGTTACGCGGCTGAGGGGGCGTCGGGCAATCAGCCCCAGCATTTT	CASSYAAEGASGNQPQHF
TRBJ2-2	TRBV6-5	.	few	TGTGCCAGCAGTAGGATTCAGGGGTTATGGACCGGGGAGCTGTTTTTT	CASSRIQGLWTGELFF
TRBJ2-3	TRBV18	.	many	TGTGCCAGCTCACTACGGACGCAGACAGATACGCAGTATTTT	CASSLRTQTDTQYF